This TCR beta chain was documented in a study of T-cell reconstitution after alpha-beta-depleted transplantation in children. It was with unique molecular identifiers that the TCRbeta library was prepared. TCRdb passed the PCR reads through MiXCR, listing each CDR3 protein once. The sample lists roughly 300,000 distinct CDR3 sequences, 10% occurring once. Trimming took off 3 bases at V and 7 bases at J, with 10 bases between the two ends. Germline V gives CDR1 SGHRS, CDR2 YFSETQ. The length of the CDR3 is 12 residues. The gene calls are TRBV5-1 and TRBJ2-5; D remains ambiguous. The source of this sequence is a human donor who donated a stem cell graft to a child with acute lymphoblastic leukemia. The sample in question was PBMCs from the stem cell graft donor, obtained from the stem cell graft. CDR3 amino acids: CASSSGTGTQYF. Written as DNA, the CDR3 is TGCGCCAGCAGCTCCGGAACTGGGACCCAGTACTTC.